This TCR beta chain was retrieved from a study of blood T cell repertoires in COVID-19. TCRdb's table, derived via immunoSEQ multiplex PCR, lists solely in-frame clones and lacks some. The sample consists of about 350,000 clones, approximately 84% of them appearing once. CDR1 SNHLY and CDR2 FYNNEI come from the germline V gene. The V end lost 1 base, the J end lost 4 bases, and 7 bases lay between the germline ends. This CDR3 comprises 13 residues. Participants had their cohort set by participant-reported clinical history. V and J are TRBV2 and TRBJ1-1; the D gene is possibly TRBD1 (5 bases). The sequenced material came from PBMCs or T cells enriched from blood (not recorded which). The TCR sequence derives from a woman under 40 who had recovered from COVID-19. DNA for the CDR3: TGTGCCAGCAGTGAAGACAGGTCCACTGAAGCTTTCTTT. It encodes CASSEDRSTEAFF.